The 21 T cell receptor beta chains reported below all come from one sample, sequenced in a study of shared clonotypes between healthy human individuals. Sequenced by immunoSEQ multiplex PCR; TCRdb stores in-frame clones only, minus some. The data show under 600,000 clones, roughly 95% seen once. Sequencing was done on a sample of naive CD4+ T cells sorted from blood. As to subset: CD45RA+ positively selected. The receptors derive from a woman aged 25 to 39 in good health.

The CDR3 sequence: CASRFGASDTQYF. The CDR3 region has the DNA TGTGCCAGCAGGTTTGGGGCGTCAGATACGCAGTATTTT. This chain joins TRBV7-6 and TRBJ2-3, with TRBD1 as a possible D gene (5 bases). This CDR3 comprises 13 residues. Per the germline V gene, CDR1 is SGHVS and CDR2 is FNYEAQ. V was pared by 6 bases and J by 4 bases, with 11 bases between.

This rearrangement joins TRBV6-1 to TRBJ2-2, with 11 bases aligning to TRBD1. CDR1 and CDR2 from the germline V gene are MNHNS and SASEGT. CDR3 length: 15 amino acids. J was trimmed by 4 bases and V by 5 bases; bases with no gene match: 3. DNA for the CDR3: TGTGCCAGCAGTTGGACAGGGGGCATCACCGGGGAGCTGTTTTTT. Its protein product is CASSWTGGITGELFF.

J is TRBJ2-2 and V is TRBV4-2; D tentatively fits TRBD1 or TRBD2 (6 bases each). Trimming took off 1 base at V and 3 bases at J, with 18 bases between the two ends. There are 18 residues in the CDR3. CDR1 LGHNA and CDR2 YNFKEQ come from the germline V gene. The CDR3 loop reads CASSQAAYGGADTGELFF. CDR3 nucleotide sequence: TGTGCCAGCAGCCAAGCCGCCTACGGGGGCGCGGACACCGGGGAGCTGTTTTTT.

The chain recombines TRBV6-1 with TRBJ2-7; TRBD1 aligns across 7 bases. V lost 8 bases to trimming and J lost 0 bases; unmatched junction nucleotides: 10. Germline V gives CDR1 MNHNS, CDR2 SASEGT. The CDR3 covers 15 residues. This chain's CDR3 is CASQQSGGISYEQYF. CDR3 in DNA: TGTGCCAGCCAACAGTCAGGGGGTATCTCCTACGAGCAGTACTTC.

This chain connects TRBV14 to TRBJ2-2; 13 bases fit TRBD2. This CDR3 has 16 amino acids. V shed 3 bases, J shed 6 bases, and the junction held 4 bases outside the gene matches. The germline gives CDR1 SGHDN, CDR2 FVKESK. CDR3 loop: CASSQQTSGRAGELFF. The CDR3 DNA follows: TGTGCCAGCAGCCAGCAAACTAGCGGGAGGGCCGGGGAGCTGTTTTTT.

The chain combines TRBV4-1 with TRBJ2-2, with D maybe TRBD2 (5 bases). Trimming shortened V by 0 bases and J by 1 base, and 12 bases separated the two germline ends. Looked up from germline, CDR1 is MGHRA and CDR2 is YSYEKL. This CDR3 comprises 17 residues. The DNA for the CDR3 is TGCGCCAGCAGCCAAGAAAACAAGCGGAGGAACACCGGGGAGCTGTTTTTT. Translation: CASSQENKRRNTGELFF.

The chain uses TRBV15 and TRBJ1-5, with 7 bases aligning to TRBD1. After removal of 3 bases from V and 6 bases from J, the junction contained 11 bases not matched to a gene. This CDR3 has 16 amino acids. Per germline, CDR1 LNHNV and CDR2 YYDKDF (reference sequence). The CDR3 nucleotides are TGTGCCACCAGCAGGAGGACAGGCCCCCGAAGTCAGCCCCAGCATTTT. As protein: CATSRRTGPRSQPQHF.

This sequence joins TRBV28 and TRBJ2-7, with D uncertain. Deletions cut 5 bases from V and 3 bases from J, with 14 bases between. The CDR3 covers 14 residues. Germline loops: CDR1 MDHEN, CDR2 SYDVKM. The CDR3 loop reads CASSPWTANYEQYF. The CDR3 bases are TGTGCCAGCAGTCCTTGGACGGCGAACTACGAGCAGTACTTC.

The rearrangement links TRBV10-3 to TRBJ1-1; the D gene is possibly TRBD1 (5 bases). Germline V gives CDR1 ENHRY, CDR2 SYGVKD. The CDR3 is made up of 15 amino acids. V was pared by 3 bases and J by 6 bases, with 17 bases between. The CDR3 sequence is CAISDPRGPLPEAFF. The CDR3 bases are TGTGCCATCAGTGATCCCCGGGGCCCTCTCCCTGAAGCTTTCTTT.

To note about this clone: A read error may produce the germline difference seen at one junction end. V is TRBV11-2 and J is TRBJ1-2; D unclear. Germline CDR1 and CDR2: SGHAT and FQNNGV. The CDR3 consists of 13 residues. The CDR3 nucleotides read TGTGCCAGCAGCCTAGACATCGGCTATGGCTACACCTTC. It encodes CASSLDIGYGYTF.

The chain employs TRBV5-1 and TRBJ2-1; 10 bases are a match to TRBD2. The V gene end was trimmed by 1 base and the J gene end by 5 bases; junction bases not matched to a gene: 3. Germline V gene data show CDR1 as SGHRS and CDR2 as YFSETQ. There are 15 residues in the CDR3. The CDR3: CASSLSSGSHNEQFF. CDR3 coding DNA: TGCGCCAGCAGCTTGTCTAGCGGGAGTCACAATGAGCAGTTCTTC. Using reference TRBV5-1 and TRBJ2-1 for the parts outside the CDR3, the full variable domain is KAGVTQTPRYLIKTRGQQVTLSCSPISGHRSVSWYQQTPGQGLQFLFEYFSETQRNKGNFPGRFSGRQFSNSRSEMNVSTLELGDSALYLCASSLSSGSHNEQFFGPGTRLTVL.

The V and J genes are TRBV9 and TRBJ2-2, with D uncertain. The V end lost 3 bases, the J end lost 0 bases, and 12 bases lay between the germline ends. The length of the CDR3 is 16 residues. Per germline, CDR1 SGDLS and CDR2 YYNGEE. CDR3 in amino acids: CASSAQIVPNTGELFF. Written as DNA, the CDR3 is TGTGCCAGCAGCGCCCAAATAGTTCCGAACACCGGGGAGCTGTTTTTT.

The CDR3 spells CAWSEGTSGSEQYF. DNA of the CDR3: TGTGCCTGGAGTGAGGGGACTAGCGGAAGCGAGCAGTACTTC. The V call is TRBV30, the J call TRBJ2-7; 11 positions agree with TRBD2. V trimming: 1 base; J trimming: 6 bases; junction bases outside the gene matches: 5. Germline V gene lookup returns CDR1 GTSNPN and CDR2 SVGIG (reference sequence). The CDR3 covers 14 residues.

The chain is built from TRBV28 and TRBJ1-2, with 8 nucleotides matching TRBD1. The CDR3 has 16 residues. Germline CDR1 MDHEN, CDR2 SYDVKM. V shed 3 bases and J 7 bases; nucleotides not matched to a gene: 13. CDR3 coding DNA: TGTGCCAGCAGTTTCAATGGACAGGGAGGAGCAGGTGGCTACACCTTC. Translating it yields CASSFNGQGGAGGYTF.

This CDR3 is CASSLVVEGPSTDTQYF. The CDR3 DNA follows: TGTGCCAGCAGCTTAGTAGTTGAGGGACCTAGCACAGATACGCAGTATTTT. The rearrangement joins TRBV7-2 to TRBJ2-3; perhaps D is TRBD1 or TRBD2 (5 bases each). Germline V CDR1 and CDR2: SGHTA, FQGNSA. The germline V and J ends were trimmed by 1 base and 0 bases, with 14 bases remaining between them. The CDR3 sequence is 17 residues long.

The DNA for the CDR3 is TGTGCCAGCAGTTACTCAGGGGAAACTGGAAACACCATATATTTT. Protein sequence: CASSYSGETGNTIYF. This sequence joins TRBV6-6 and TRBJ1-3; D perhaps matches TRBD1 (5 bases). CDR3 length equals 15 residues. The germline gives CDR1 MNHNY, CDR2 SVGAGI (reference sequence). Trimming took off 0 bases at V and 2 bases at J, with 8 bases between the two ends.

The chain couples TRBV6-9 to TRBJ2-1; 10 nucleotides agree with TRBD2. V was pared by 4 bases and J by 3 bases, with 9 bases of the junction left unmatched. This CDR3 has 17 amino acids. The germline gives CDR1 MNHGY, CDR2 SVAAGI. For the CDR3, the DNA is TGTGCCAGCAGTTCTTTCCCTAGCGGGAGAGGCTACAATGAGCAGTTCTTC. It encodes CASSSFPSGRGYNEQFF.

The CDR3 here is CASSSTPKISNSGNTIYF. The CDR3 DNA is TGTGCCAGCAGTTCCACGCCCAAAATCTCCAACTCTGGAAACACCATATATTTT. The J gene is TRBJ1-3, the V gene TRBV28; D gene uncertain. Germline loops: CDR1 MDHEN, CDR2 SYDVKM. V was pared by 4 bases and J by 0 bases, with 19 bases between. The CDR3 runs 18 residues.

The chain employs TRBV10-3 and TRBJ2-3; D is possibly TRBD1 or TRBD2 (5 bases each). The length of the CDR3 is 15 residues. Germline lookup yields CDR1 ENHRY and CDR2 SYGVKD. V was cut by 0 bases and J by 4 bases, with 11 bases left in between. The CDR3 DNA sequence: TGTGCCATCAGTGAGTCGGGGGAGACCGCAGATACGCAGTATTTT. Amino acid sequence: CAISESGETADTQYF.

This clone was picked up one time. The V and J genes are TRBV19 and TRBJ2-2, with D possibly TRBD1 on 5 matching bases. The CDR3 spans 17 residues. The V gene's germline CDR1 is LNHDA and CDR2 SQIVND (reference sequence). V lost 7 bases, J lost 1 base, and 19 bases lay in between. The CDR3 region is CASNISPRQQNTGELFF. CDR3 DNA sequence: TGTGCCAGTAACATATCCCCCCGACAGCAGAACACCGGGGAGCTGTTTTTT. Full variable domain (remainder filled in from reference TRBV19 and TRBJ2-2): DGGITQSPKYLFRKEGQNVTLSCEQNLNHDAMYWYRQDPGQGLRLIYYSQIVNDFQKGDIAEGYSVSREKKESFPLTVTSAQKNPTAFYLCASNISPRQQNTGELFFGEGSRLTVL.

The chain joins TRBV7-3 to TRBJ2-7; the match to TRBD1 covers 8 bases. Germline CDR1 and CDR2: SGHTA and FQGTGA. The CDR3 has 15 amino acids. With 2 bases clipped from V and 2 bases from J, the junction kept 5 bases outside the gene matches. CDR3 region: CASSLAGQATYEQYF. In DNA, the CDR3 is TGTGCCAGCAGCTTAGCGGGACAGGCGACCTACGAGCAGTACTTC.